The 7 T cell receptor beta chains below all came from one sample that was sequenced in a study of blood T cells in healthy people across ages. The second PCR ran roughly 7 to 12 cycles with a sample-barcoded 5' primer and J-beta primers. TCRdb recomputed calls from the 5' RACE reads with MiXCR, one row per CDR3 protein. The table lists under 700,000 distinct CDR3 sequences, around 24% of them singletons. The same sample was also studied in work on T cells of mothers and their children.

The sample taken for sequencing was blood. These receptors originate from a boy aged 10-17 years in good health.

V gene TRBV27 combines with J gene TRBJ1-5, with 11 bases identical to TRBD1. The junction had 7 bases not matched to a gene; V was cut back by 3 bases and J by 0 bases. Germline CDR1 reads MNHEY; CDR2 reads SMNVEV (reference sequence). This CDR3 has 18 amino acids. The CDR3 region is CASSFLGQGDYSNQPQHF. CDR3 in DNA: TGTGCCAGCAGTTTCCTGGGACAGGGGGATTATAGCAATCAGCCCCAGCATTTT.

The chain uses TRBV4-1 and TRBJ2-5, with TRBD1 matching 7 bases. The J call is in doubt because the DNA end fits TRBJ2-1 better. Germline CDR1 reads MGHRA; CDR2 reads YSYEKL. The CDR3 has 15 amino acids. In DNA form, the CDR3 reads TGCGCCAGCAGCCAAGACAGAAGACAGGGAAATGAGCAGTTCTTC. It yields the protein CASSQDRRQGNEQFF.

This chain joins TRBV20-1 and TRBJ2-5; TRBD2 matches 9 bases. CDR1 and CDR2 from the germline V gene are DFQATT and SNEGSKA (reference sequence). This CDR3 is built from 15 residues. The junction had 9 bases not matched to a gene; V was cut back by 2 bases and J by 5 bases. The CDR3 reads CSARTPGTSWETQYF. DNA of the CDR3: TGCAGTGCTAGAACTCCCGGGACTAGCTGGGAGACCCAGTACTTC.

The sample holds a few counts of this clonotype. The rearrangement uses TRBV6-2 or TRBV6-3 and TRBJ1-1; tentatively, D is TRBD1 (5 bases). This CDR3 spans 14 amino acids. V dropped 5 bases and J dropped 0 bases, with 10 bases sitting between them. Germline V gene data show CDR1 as MNHEY and CDR2 as SVGEGT. This CDR3 reads CASSPTEMNTEAFF. CDR3 DNA sequence: TGTGCCAGCAGTCCGACAGAGATGAACACTGAAGCTTTCTTT.

The V call is TRBV5-1, the J call TRBJ2-4, with 7 bases fitting TRBD2. Germline V gene data show CDR1 as SGHRS and CDR2 as YFSETQ. The CDR3 contains 16 residues. The V segment lost 4 bases and the J segment 0 bases; nucleotides outside the gene matches: 7. This CDR3 is CASSVDGGIAKNIQYF. CDR3 bases: TGCGCCAGCAGCGTTGACGGGGGGATAGCCAAAAACATTCAGTACTTC. Based on the CDR3 plus reference TRBV5-1 and TRBJ2-4, the full variable domain is KAGVTQTPRYLIKTRGQQVTLSCSPISGHRSVSWYQQTPGQGLQFLFEYFSETQRNKGNFPGRFSGRQFSNSRSEMNVSTLELGDSALYLCASSVDGGIAKNIQYFGAGTRLSVL.

The gene calls are TRBV20-1 and TRBJ2-2; the match to TRBD1 covers 9 bases. V shed 6 bases and J 3 bases; nucleotides not matched to a gene: 5. CDR1 is DFQATT and CDR2 is SNEGSKA in the germline V gene (reference sequence). The CDR3 totals 14 residues. Written as DNA, the CDR3 is TGCAGTGCCCCCGGGACAGGGTACACCGGGGAGCTGTTTTTT. Translated: CSAPGTGYTGELFF.

The V gene is TRBV7-2, the J gene TRBJ2-5, with D possibly being TRBD2 (6 bases). The J call may be mistaken, given a closer DNA end match to TRBJ2-7. Germline V gene lookup returns CDR1 SGHTA and CDR2 FQGNSA. This CDR3 has 14 residues. Here the CDR3 reads CASSWGLLSYEQYF. The CDR3 region has the DNA TGTGCCAGCAGCTGGGGACTGTTATCCTACGAGCAGTACTTC.